This entry describes one TCR beta chain. Its antigen has not been determined. No qualities accompany the bases; no much larger clone lies one base away. The same CDR3 can be traced to other DNA sequences in this sample. Collaborating institutions collected whole blood in K2EDTA tubes following their own protocols. For TCRbeta analysis, collaborators shipped samples in one of three forms: frozen whole blood, isolated PBMCs, or DNA extracted from either of those sample types. These data originate in a study of blood T cell repertoires in COVID-19 (dated by TCRdb to the early 2020s). The study in broad terms: Collaborator samples came from the United States, Italy and Spain and covered acute and convalescent phases of COVID-19. Nearly every sample came with metadata listing a de-identified subject ID, COVID-19 status, age in years and sex. The repertoires were made available in a free public database intended to serve as a resource for research on the immune response to SARS-CoV-2. The prospective study material was composed of cDNA or gDNA derived from T cells, B-cell-depleted T cells, or PBMCs. HLA class I and class II types, where available, came from metadata supplied by the sample provider rather than from assay-based typing. Deeply sampled blood TCRbeta repertoires from subjects exposed to, actively infected with, or recovered from COVID-19 were included in the dataset. The samples were drawn from the first 160 participants of the ongoing ImmuneRACE study and from some 1,300 subjects provided by 6 global collaborators.

Germline trimming amounts to 7 bases on V and 6 bases on J, with 8 as the count of junction bases outside the gene matches. The germline V gene (reference sequence) gives CDR1 as LNHDA and CDR2 as SQIVND. The CDR3 contains 14 residues, cysteine and phenylalanine counted. Only CDR3 DNA remains: 42 bases, in frame from the first base. The immunoSEQ Assay, a bias-controlled multiplex PCR, was used to amplify TCRbeta CDR3 regions from genomic DNA. Per the source publication's procedure: The number of nucleated cells in each sample was estimated from the amplification of reference gene primers within the assay. To quantify the absolute abundance of each unique TCRbeta CDR3 rearrangement, sequence reads were collapsed and filtered. For each sample, productive Simpson clonality was calculated as the square root of Simpson's diversity index over productive rearrangements. TCRdb obtained this table from immuneACCESS and retained in-frame rearrangements with V and J assigned. These tables miss some clones; where compared with another copy, unresolved V genes account for less than half of the shortfall, and the remainder is unexplained. V and J calls plus clone size are reproduced from that table; the DNA served to infer D and trimming. The sample table lists 150,000 to 200,000 clones, about 86% of them with a count of one. In total, the top ten clones hold about 0.95% of the sample.

Broad study findings and their caveats: Clinical and demographic metadata were provided uncurated, with the amount varying by source and participant.

The sequence derives from a man younger than 35 with acute or convalescent COVID-19. This sequence uses TRBV19 and TRBJ1-5; 8 nucleotides in the junction match TRBD1. The sample taken for sequencing was peripheral blood. In nucleotide form, the sequence is TGTGCCAGTACCCCTACAGGGGGGAGTCAGCCCCAGCATTTT. It translates as CASTPTGGSQPQHF.